This T cell receptor beta chain was captured in a study of blood T cell repertoires in COVID-19. The wider study: Material from acute and convalescent COVID-19 was sourced from the United States, Italy and Spain. T cells, B-cell-depleted T cells, or PBMCs supplied cDNA or gDNA.

The CDR3 runs to 15 residues. Germline CDR1 is SGHVS and CDR2 is FNYEAQ. V was cut by 2 bases and J by 3 bases, with 14 bases left in between. Allocation to cohorts depended on clinical history reported by the participants. In the authors' methods: The authors estimated nucleated cell counts from reference gene primer amplification. The data were produced by immunoSEQ multiplex PCR, yet TCRdb's version contains in-frame clones alone and is incomplete. V, J and clone size derive from that table, while D and trimming were established from the DNA sequence. The top ten clones hold 1.5% to 2% of a sample with more than 110,000 clones, about 84% of them seen once.

Sequencing was carried out using PBMCs or T cells enriched from blood (not recorded which). This receptor was taken from a woman younger than 30 who had been exposed to COVID-19. This chain uses TRBV7-6 with TRBJ2-7; no clear D gene. The DNA for the CDR3 is TGTGCCAGCAGCTTAAACGGTGCCACCGACTACGAGCAGTACTTC. Its protein is CASSLNGATDYEQYF.